This is a list of T cell receptor beta chains from one sample in a study of Tregs in tolerant kidney transplant recipients. The repertoire was sequenced with immunoSEQ multiplex PCR; TCRdb's copy has only in-frame clones and lacks some. The repertoire holds fewer than 40,000 clones, with 70% to 85% as singletons. Which antigens these TCRs recognize remains unknown. Sequencing was done on a sample of Tregs from blood cultured with allogeneic cells. The source of these receptors is a human donor in good health. CDR3s include the opening cysteine and the closing phenylalanine or tryptophan. A row's size may be missing; if present it is once, few, many or a size class.

v_gene	len	j_gene	abundance	CDR3aa
TRBV5-1	14	TRBJ2-3	.	CASSPRGGTDTQYF
TRBV4-2	16	TRBJ2-2	few	CASSQEGPPAPGELFF
TRBV4-1	15	TRBJ2-3	.	CASSRMGLLTDTQYF
TRBV28	12	TRBJ1-5	medium-sized	CASSRGSWPQHF
TRBV9	14	TRBJ2-7	.	CASSVGLAGYEQYF
TRBV2	15	TRBJ2-2	.	CASSEARGGGGWLFF
TRBV2	14	TRBJ2-7	.	CASDADGFSYEQYF
TRBV14	16	TRBJ2-1	.	CASTKQIGTSGDEQFF
TRBV10-3	18	TRBJ2-5	.	CAISPGLAGTGFGETQYF
TRBV2	14	TRBJ2-2	few	CASRAGRDTGELFF
TRBV6-1	18	TRBJ2-1	.	CASSGLAGRGIVGNEQFF
TRBV6-5	11	TRBJ2-5	.	CATLAGETQYF
TRBV2	14	TRBJ2-7	once	CASTEHGTSPEQYF